This T cell receptor beta chain originates from a study of T cells in Graves' hyperthyroidism and ophthalmopathy. Trimming left V 2 bases short and J 9 bases short, with 20 bases between. Germline loops: CDR1 SGHAT, CDR2 FQNNGV. The CDR3 consists of 16 residues. Findings of the study overall: Ophthalmopathy was separated from stable hyperthyroidism by a 13 V-J model.

This clonotype was observed many times. No antigen is known for it. RNA transcripts served as the template for amplifying TCR beta CDR3 regions. During a first-round RT-PCR of the TCR CDR3, the HTBI primer set was used. From the multiplex PCR reads, TCRdb called clonotypes with MiXCR, one entry per CDR3 protein. In the table there are over 450,000 distinct CDR3 sequences, approximately 17% of which are singletons. This clonotype was sampled from a woman younger than 35 with Graves' ophthalmopathy. J is TRBJ2-1 and V is TRBV11-2; tentative D call: TRBD2 (6 bases). Sequences were obtained from blood. In DNA, the CDR3 is TGTGCCAGCAGCTTAATTCGGGAGAAAGGCATAGGTGAGCAGTTCTTC. Translation: CASSLIREKGIGEQFF.